This T cell receptor (beta chain) is drawn from a study of T cell repertoires in aging, cancer and after chemotherapy. Study background: Donors were grouped into six age bands spanning 30 or younger through 70 or older. Study-level findings and limits: No conclusions about immunological memory after chemotherapy can be drawn from the repertoire data. Untreated cancer patients had significantly lower blood TCR diversity than age-matched healthy donors. In healthy donors, age-related TCR diversity loss mainly reflected lost richness.

TRB rearrangements spanning V, D and J were amplified using mixed TRB-A/B primers. TCRdb itself ran the multiplex PCR reads through MiXCR, one entry per CDR3 protein. The sample records about 11,000 distinct CDR3 sequences, under 55% being singletons. The template was genomic DNA from peripheral blood, not RNA. This clonotype was counted a few times. Its antigen is unknown. Between the trimmed V and J ends, which lost 2 bases and 3 bases, there was a span of 14 bases. Germline V lookup: CDR1 GTSNPN, CDR2 SVGIG (reference sequence). The CDR3 length is 15 residues. V usage is TRBV30 and J usage is TRBJ1-5; weak D call: TRBD1 (5 bases). This TCR derives from a human donor in good health. The sequencing sample was made of blood. For the CDR3, the DNA is TGTGCCTGGAGTCGCCGGGGAGGGGCCAATCAGCCCCAGCATTTT. It encodes CAWSRRGGANQPQHF.